This T cell receptor beta chain was profiled in a study of shared clonotypes between healthy human individuals (dated by TCRdb to the early 2020s). About the study as a whole: The cohort comprised a couple of women and three men aged 18 to 49 years. Blood TCR repertoires of about five healthy adults were deeply sequenced to estimate repertoire size and the extent of clonotype sharing between individuals. Each donor's leukapheresis produced roughly between about 0.8 and 10 billion PBMCs. Libraries were prepared and TCR repertoires were sequenced by different laboratories using diverse techniques, in order to increase sequencing depth and limit assay-specific biases.

Relative to germline, V is 4 bases shorter and J is 3 bases shorter, with 10 bases between their ends. The CDR3 has 14 amino acids, counting the end cysteine and phenylalanine. This entry keeps only the CDR3 DNA: 42 bases, framed from base 1. In the germline V gene, CDR1 corresponds to MDHEN and CDR2 to SYDVKM. Here is what the overall study found, with its caveats: Sampling was limited to blood, and TCR repertoires in tissue likely differ from TCR repertoires in blood. Pairwise subsampling led to the expectation that sequencing depth would affect the degree of clonotype sharing among donors. The genetic and exposure-history diversity represented was limited by the small number of donors.

About this clone itself: Its antigen target is currently unknown. No much larger clone exists at a distance of one base, and base qualities are not known.

Using the deep immunoSEQ assay, multiplex PCR amplified TCR CDR3 regions from genomic DNA. For each cell subset, the extracted genomic DNA was distributed evenly across all wells of several immunoSEQ 96-well plates, and each plate served as one replicate. Each replicate PCR for unsorted PBMC received about 300 ng genomic DNA, equal to 25,000 to 35,000 T cell genomes. Unsorted PBMC genomic DNA was sequenced across ten immunoSEQ deep assay plates. The purified libraries were quantified using a Qubit 3.0 fluorometer, sized with a Bioanalyzer 2100, and then quantified again using the KAPA Library Quantification kit. Every immunoSEQ 96-well plate was sequenced on a separate single-read 150-cycle Illumina NextSeq 550 flow cell. Processing in the source paper ran as follows. Because the immunoSEQ output included only junctional sequences and no quality scores, the filtering could not be the same as the filtering used for full-length reads. Sequences were annotated with PyIR, a Python wrapper for IgBLAST v1.9, and V/J genes and CDR3 were assigned using IMGT germline references. Reads were removed for weak V/J assignments (E-value above 1e-6), missing CDR3, stop codons, out-of-frame junctions, or ambiguous translated residues. V3J clonotypes were defined as sequences sharing an identical inferred V gene, J gene, and CDR3 amino acid sequence. The percentage overlap between two repertoires was calculated by dividing the number of shared unique clonotypes by the size of the smaller repertoire. Richness of each repertoire was evaluated using RTK rarefaction, the Chao1 estimator, and Recon v2.1 estimates of unobserved clonotypes. Held by TCRdb, this immuneACCESS table contains in-frame sequences only and omits some clones. Under half of the omission traces to an unresolved V gene where checked; the cause of the rest is unknown. That table furnishes V, J and clone size, whereas the DNA furnished D and trimming. This sample has about half a million clones in its table, and roughly 80% of those were observed once. Clones ranked in the top ten supply about an eighth of the sample.

The donors were healthy, HIV-negative adults who had no recently reported acute infections or vaccinations. Every donor was a Caucasian adult residing in Nashville, Tennessee, USA. For unsorted samples, some 87 million PBMCs were counted, and genomic DNA was extracted using the QIAamp DNA Blood Mini kit. Blood was collected by leukapheresis, and PBMCs were isolated by Ficoll-Histopaque density gradient centrifugation and then cryopreserved in liquid nitrogen vapor phase. The sequenced sample consisted of PBMCs. This TCR came from a woman in her thirties or forties in good health. Some clones in this sample may be carry-over from other donors' samples. This chain is built from TRBV28 and TRBJ1-5; perhaps TRBD1 is the D gene, with 6 bases matching. The CDR3 reads CASSYGQFNQPQHF. DNA sequence: TGTGCCAGCAGTTACGGACAGTTCAATCAGCCCCAGCATTTT.